Listed here are 23 T cell receptor beta chains from one sample, sequenced in a study of T cell responses to AZD1222 COVID-19 vaccine. The method was immunoSEQ multiplex PCR; TCRdb's version includes in-frame clones alone and lacks a portion of them. The profile shows tens of thousands of clones, around 81% of them singletons. The sequences come from peripheral blood, collected 28 days after the second AZD1222 dose. These receptors were collected from an adult who received the AZD1222 COVID-19 vaccine.

The chain joins TRBV7-9 to TRBJ1-2; no reliable D call. Trimming pared 1 base from V and 2 bases from J, leaving 5 bases between. From germline, CDR1 is SEHNR and CDR2 FQNEAQ (reference sequence). The CDR3 extends over 13 amino acids. The CDR3 region has the DNA TGTGCCAGCAGCTTAGACCTAAACTATGGCTACACCTTC. It encodes CASSLDLNYGYTF.

This sequence joins TRBV3-1 (or the pseudogene TRBV3-2) and TRBJ2-3; 7 bases match TRBD2. V dropped 8 bases and J dropped 1; count of bases not matched to a gene: 9. Germline V gene sequence: CDR1 LGHDT, CDR2 YNNKEL (reference sequence). This CDR3 comprises 15 residues. DNA of the CDR3: TGTGCCAGCCGAAGAGGGAGGGAGGGCACAGATACGCAGTATTTT. This sequence encodes CASRRGREGTDTQYF.

The V and J genes are TRBV10-3 and TRBJ2-7; D not resolved. The CDR3 length is 15 residues. Germline CDR1 is ENHRY and CDR2 is SYGVKD. V was cut by 5 bases and J by 1 base, with 15 bases left in between. The DNA of the CDR3 is TGTGCCATCAGTCCCGACATAGTGATTTCCTACGAGCAGTACTTC. Amino acids: CAISPDIVISYEQYF.

The V call is TRBV20-1, the J call TRBJ2-5; D gene uncertain. The CDR3 loop spans 11 amino acids. The germline CDR1 and CDR2 sequences are DFQATT and SNEGSKA (reference sequence). V was trimmed by 0 bases and J by 8 bases, leaving 7 bases between them. The CDR3 sequence is CSARDRQTQYF. The CDR3 DNA follows: TGCAGTGCTAGAGATAGGCAAACCCAGTACTTC.

The chain joins TRBV19 to TRBJ2-7; D could derive from TRBD1 or TRBD2 (5 bases each). This CDR3 spans 15 amino acids. V shed 3 bases and J shed 2 bases, with 14 bases lying between them. Germline CDR1 and CDR2: LNHDA and SQIVND (reference sequence). This CDR3 reads CASSISARGAYEQYF. As DNA, the CDR3 is TGTGCCAGTAGTATTTCGGCGAGGGGTGCCTACGAGCAGTACTTC. Full variable domain (outside the CDR3, taken from reference TRBV19 and TRBJ2-7): DGGITQSPKYLFRKEGQNVTLSCEQNLNHDAMYWYRQDPGQGLRLIYYSQIVNDFQKGDIAEGYSVSREKKESFPLTVTSAQKNPTAFYLCASSISARGAYEQYFGPGTRLTVT.

This sequence joins TRBV12-3 or TRBV12-4 and TRBJ2-1; possibly TRBD2 for D (7 bases). This CDR3 contains 12 residues. Trimming pared 8 bases from V and 10 bases from J, leaving 15 bases between. CDR3 bases: TGTGCCAGCGAGGGAGGGGGGGTGGAGCAGTTCTTC. Protein: CASEGGGVEQFF.

The rearrangement joins TRBV4-2 to TRBJ2-1; 7 bases match TRBD2. The CDR3 is made up of 17 amino acids. V was pared by 1 base and J by 0 bases, with 6 bases of the junction left unmatched. Germline loops: CDR1 LGHNA, CDR2 YNFKEQ. This CDR3 is CASSQVVRGGSYNEQFF. Here the CDR3 DNA reads TGTGCCAGCAGCCAAGTGGTTCGCGGGGGCTCCTACAATGAGCAGTTCTTC.

The chain combines TRBV12-3 or TRBV12-4 with TRBJ2-3; D may be TRBD2 (5 bases). The CDR3 is made up of 12 amino acids. V was cut by 9 bases and J by 4 bases, with 11 bases left in between. CDR3 sequence: CASLLVADTQYF. The CDR3 coding sequence is TGTGCCAGTTTACTAGTAGCAGATACGCAGTATTTT.

This clone was seen only once. V gene TRBV6-2 or TRBV6-3 combines with J gene TRBJ2-3; the D gene is possibly TRBD2 (6 bases). Trimming removed 0 bases from V and 3 bases from J, with 13 bases in between. The CDR3 length is 16 residues. Germline CDR1 reads MNHEY; CDR2 reads SVGEGT. The CDR3 reads CASSYSLRGLTDTQYF. CDR3 DNA sequence: TGTGCCAGCAGTTACTCCTTACGGGGACTTACAGATACGCAGTATTTT.

V gene TRBV6-5 combines with J gene TRBJ1-5, with D hard to call. The germline V and J ends were trimmed by 8 bases and 6 bases, with 14 bases remaining between them. Germline V gene data show CDR1 as MNHEY and CDR2 as SVGAGI. The CDR3 totals 13 residues. Here the CDR3 reads CASSGRSSQPQHF. CDR3 DNA: TGTGCCAGCTCGGGAAGGAGTTCTCAGCCCCAGCATTTT.

The chain combines TRBV29-1 with TRBJ1-1; 7 positions match TRBD1. Germline lookup yields CDR1 SQVTM and CDR2 ANQGSEA. The length of the CDR3 is 13 residues. With V trimmed by 6 bases and J by 4 bases, 8 bases remained unmatched. CDR3: CSVRQGLSTEAFF. In nucleotides, the CDR3 is TGCAGCGTACGACAGGGTCTGAGCACTGAAGCTTTCTTT.

The chain is built from TRBV7-9 and TRBJ2-1; D remains ambiguous. CDR3 length: 15 residues. V lost 5 bases and J 0 bases, leaving 11 bases between the germline ends. The germline V gene has CDR1 SEHNR and CDR2 FQNEAQ (reference sequence). CDR3 sequence (DNA): TGTGCCAGCAGCCATTGGAAGAGCTCCTACAATGAGCAGTTCTTC. Protein product: CASSHWKSSYNEQFF.

The V and J genes are TRBV5-6 and TRBJ2-1; tentative D call: TRBD1 (6 bases). Germline V gives CDR1 SGHDT, CDR2 YYEEEE. This CDR3 spans 16 amino acids. V was cut by 3 bases and J by 0 bases, with 13 bases left in between. CDR3 nucleotide sequence: TGTGCCAGCAGCTCTCGGGACACCCGCTCCTACAATGAGCAGTTCTTC. Encoded protein: CASSSRDTRSYNEQFF. The full variable domain, completed using reference TRBV5-6 and TRBJ2-1, is DAGVTQSPTHLIKTRGQQVTLRCSPKSGHDTVSWYQQALGQGPQFIFQYYEEEERQRGNFPDRFSGHQFPNYSSELNVNALLLGDSALYLCASSSRDTRSYNEQFFGPGTRLTVL.

The CDR3 nucleotides are TGTGCCAGTAGTAGGAGGGGGCCCAACTATGGCTACACCTTC. It yields the protein CASSRRGPNYGYTF. This sequence joins TRBV19 and TRBJ1-2, with TRBD1 identical over 7 bases. This CDR3 comprises 14 residues. Germline V gives CDR1 LNHDA, CDR2 SQIVND (reference sequence). Trimming took 4 bases from V and 2 from J; bases not matched to a gene: 4. The full variable domain, its missing parts supplied by reference TRBV19 and TRBJ1-2, is DGGITQSPKYLFRKEGQNVTLSCEQNLNHDAMYWYRQDPGQGLRLIYYSQIVNDFQKGDIAEGYSVSREKKESFPLTVTSAQKNPTAFYLCASSRRGPNYGYTFGSGTRLTVV.

This clone was recorded a few times. This sample also contains other DNA sequences that code for the same CDR3. The J gene is TRBJ2-3, the V gene TRBV9; tentatively, D is TRBD1 or TRBD2 (5 bases each). V lost 0 bases to trimming and J lost 0 bases, with 11 bases between them. CDR3 length: 16 amino acids. The germline gives CDR1 SGDLS, CDR2 YYNGEE. CDR3 sequence: CASSVGRGVSTDTQYF. For the CDR3, the DNA is TGTGCCAGCAGCGTAGGGAGAGGGGTGAGCACAGATACGCAGTATTTT.

Written as DNA, the CDR3 is TGTGCCTGGAGGTCAGGAGGGAAGACAGATACGCAGTATTTT. It is translated as CAWRSGGKTDTQYF. The chain recombines TRBV30 with TRBJ2-3; tentative D call: TRBD2 (6 bases). This CDR3 has 14 amino acids. Deletions cut 3 bases from V and 3 bases from J, with 13 bases between. From germline, CDR1 is GTSNPN and CDR2 SVGIG (reference sequence).

The V and J genes are TRBV7-6 and TRBJ1-4; the D gene is possibly TRBD1 (5 bases). The length of the CDR3 is 16 residues. Germline CDR1 and CDR2: SGHVS and FNYEAQ. The ends were cut back, 3 bases at V and 4 bases at J, with 15 bases in the middle. The CDR3 loop is CASSLGSGTGNEKLFF. The CDR3 DNA reads TGTGCCAGCAGCTTGGGGTCAGGGACGGGTAATGAAAAACTGTTTTTT.

On this clone itself: Possible read error: a much larger clone is one base away. Other DNA sequences in the sample encode the same CDR3. V gene TRBV27 combines with J gene TRBJ1-2; D remains unclear. The V end was cut by 3 bases, the J end by 1 base, with 6 bases between. The CDR3 covers 13 residues. Per germline, CDR1 MNHEY and CDR2 SMNVEV (reference sequence). This CDR3 is CASSFEGNYGYTF. As DNA, the CDR3 is TGTGCCAGCAGTTTTGAGGGTAACTATGGCTACACCTTC.

The chain recombines TRBV14 with TRBJ1-1, with D uncertain. V lost 0 bases and J lost 1, with 12 bases in between. The CDR3 runs to 16 residues. CDR1 and CDR2 (germline): SGHDN, FVKESK. CDR3 residues: CASSQDIGGWNTEAFF. As DNA, the CDR3 is TGTGCCAGCAGCCAAGATATCGGAGGTTGGAACACTGAAGCTTTCTTT.

V and J are TRBV9 and TRBJ1-1; the D is unclear. This CDR3 comprises 16 residues. Germline values: CDR1 SGDLS, CDR2 YYNGEE. Trimming removed 0 bases from V and 5 bases from J, with 17 bases in between. CDR3 bases: TGTGCCAGCAGCGTAGATTCGTCTGGTGTAGTTACTGAAGCTTTCTTT. Protein sequence: CASSVDSSGVVTEAFF.

This chain uses TRBV5-4 with TRBJ2-7; 9 bases align to TRBD2. Losses at the gene ends were 3 bases for V and 4 bases for J; bases not matched to a gene: 5. Germline V gene sequence: CDR1 SGHNT, CDR2 YYREEE (reference sequence). This CDR3 spans 14 amino acids. The CDR3 DNA reads as TGTGCCAGCAGCTATAGCGGGAGCGGGTACGAGCAGTACTTC. It specifies CASSYSGSGYEQYF.

The CDR3 loop reads CASSRGQEIYEQYF. CDR3 bases: TGTGCCAGCAGCAGGGGACAGGAGATTTACGAGCAGTACTTC. V gene TRBV2 combines with J gene TRBJ2-7; 8 nucleotides match TRBD1. V lost 6 bases and J lost 4; bases outside the gene matches: 8. Germline V CDR1 and CDR2: SNHLY, FYNNEI. The CDR3 runs to 14 residues.

CDR3 sequence: CASSFGASRNEQFF. As DNA, the CDR3 is TGTGCCAGCAGCTTCGGGGCCTCTCGCAATGAGCAGTTCTTC. The rearrangement links TRBV11-3 to TRBJ2-1, with D perhaps given as TRBD1 or TRBD2 (5 bases each). The CDR3 has 14 amino acids. Germline V lookup: CDR1 SGHNT, CDR2 YENEEA. V lost 3 bases and J lost 6, with 12 bases in between.